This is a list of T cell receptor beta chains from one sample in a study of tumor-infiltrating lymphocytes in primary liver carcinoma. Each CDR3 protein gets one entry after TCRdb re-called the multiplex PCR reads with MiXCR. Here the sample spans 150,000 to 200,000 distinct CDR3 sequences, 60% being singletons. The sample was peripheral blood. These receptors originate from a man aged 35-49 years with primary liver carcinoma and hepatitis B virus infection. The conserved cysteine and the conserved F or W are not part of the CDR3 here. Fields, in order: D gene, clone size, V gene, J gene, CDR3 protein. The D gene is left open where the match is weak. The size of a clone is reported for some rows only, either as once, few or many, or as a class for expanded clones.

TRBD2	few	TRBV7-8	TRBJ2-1	ASSPPLAGEEQF
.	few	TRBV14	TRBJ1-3	ASSLGVGNTIY
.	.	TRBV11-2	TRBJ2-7	ASTPGGTYEQY
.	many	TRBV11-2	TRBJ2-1	ASSSTEIDPNEQF
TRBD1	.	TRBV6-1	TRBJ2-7	ASSEVGTGGLHEQY
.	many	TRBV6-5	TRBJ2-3	ASRDSTADTQY
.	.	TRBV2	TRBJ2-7	ASSERVGEQY
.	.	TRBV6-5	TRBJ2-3	ASSYSQYADTQY
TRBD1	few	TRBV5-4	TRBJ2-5	ASSSPEGQGRETQY
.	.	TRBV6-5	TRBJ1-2	ASSLTVGYGYT
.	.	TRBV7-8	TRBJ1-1	ASSLESASISL
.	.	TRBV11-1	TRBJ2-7	ASSRDGALSYKQY
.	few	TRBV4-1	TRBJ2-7	ASSQTTGAYEQY
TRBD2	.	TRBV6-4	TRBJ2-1	AGSDSSGRYNEQF
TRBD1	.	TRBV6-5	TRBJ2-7	ASRASVGQAYEQY
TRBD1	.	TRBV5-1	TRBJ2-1	ASSRTGGGSYNEQF
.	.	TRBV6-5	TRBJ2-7	ASSSGAIARVYEQY
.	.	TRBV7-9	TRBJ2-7	ASSPAARVFEQY
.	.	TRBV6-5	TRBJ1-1	ASSYGDVNTEAF
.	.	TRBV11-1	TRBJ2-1	ASSPPGRDNEQF
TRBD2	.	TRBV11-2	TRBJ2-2	FSSSSGAGELF
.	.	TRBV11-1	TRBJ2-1	ASSIESGGPNEQF
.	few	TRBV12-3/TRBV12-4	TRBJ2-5	ASRFRTGRTRETQY
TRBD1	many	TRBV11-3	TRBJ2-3	ASARGQGGTYTQY
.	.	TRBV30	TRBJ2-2	AWGRDKGYSNTGEMF
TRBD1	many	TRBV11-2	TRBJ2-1	ASSFDRGLYNEQF
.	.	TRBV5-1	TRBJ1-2	ASSPPGPTNGGYT
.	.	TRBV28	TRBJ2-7	ASCAGGQGYEQY
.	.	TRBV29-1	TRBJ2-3	SVATTSTDTQY
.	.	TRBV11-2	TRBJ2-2	ASSWGTGSTGEFF
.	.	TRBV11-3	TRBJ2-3	ASSSGVAGPTYTQY
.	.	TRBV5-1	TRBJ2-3	ASLWGDAQY
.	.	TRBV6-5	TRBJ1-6	ASRGQWGTPLH
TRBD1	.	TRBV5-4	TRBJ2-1	ASSLGGQGSYNEQF
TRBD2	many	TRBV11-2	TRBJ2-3	ASSSWASAGGTGTDTQY
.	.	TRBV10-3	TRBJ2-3	AIRGAADTQY
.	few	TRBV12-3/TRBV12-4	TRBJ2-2	ASSPGPPGELF
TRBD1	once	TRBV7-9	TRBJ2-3	ASSGRTGDYMQY
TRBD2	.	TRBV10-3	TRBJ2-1	AMSAAGLAGGEGEQF
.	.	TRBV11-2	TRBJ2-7	ASSLYRMDSYEQY
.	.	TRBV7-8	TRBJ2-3	ASSLDLAGHTDTRY
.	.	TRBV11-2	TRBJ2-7	ASIPPRGEHY
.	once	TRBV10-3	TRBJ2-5	SISDQGWETQY
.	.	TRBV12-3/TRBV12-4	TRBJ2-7	ASSSNREEKY
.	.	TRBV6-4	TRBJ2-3	ASSDIDGYTQY
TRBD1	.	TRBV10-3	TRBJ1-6	AISERTGVSGSPLH
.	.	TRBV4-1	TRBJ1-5	ASSQTGLGNQPQQ
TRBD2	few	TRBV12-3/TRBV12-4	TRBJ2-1	ASSIAGSSYNEQF
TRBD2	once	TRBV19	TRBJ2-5	ASKNSGQETQY
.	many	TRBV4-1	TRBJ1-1	ASSSLTAEAF